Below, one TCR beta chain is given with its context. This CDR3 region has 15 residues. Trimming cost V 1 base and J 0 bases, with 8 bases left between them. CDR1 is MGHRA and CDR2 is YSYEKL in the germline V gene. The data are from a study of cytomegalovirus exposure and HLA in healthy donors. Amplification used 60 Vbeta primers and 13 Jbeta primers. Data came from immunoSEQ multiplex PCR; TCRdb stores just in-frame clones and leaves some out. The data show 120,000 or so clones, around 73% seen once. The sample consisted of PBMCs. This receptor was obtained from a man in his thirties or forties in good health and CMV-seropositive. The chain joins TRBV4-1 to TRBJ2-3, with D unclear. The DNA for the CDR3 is TGCGCCAGCAGCCAAGCAAATCTAAGCACAGATACGCAGTATTTT. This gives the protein CASSQANLSTDTQYF.